The 9 T cell receptor beta chains given below trace back to one sample, sequenced in a study of T cell responses to AZD1222 COVID-19 vaccine. Assay: immunoSEQ multiplex PCR; the TCRdb copy retains only in-frame clones and omits some. The repertoire holds approximately 100,000 clones, with approximately 87% as singletons. The source material was peripheral blood, sampled on day 0 of AZD1222 vaccination. These receptors were obtained from an adult in good health.

V is TRBV18 and J is TRBJ2-5; D gene uncertain. V shed 2 bases and J shed 2 bases, with 15 bases lying between them. The CDR3 is 16 residues long. The germline gives CDR1 KGHSH, CDR2 LQKENI. The CDR3 loop reads CASSPAVVRDQETQYF. As DNA, the CDR3 is TGTGCCAGCTCACCAGCGGTCGTTAGAGATCAAGAGACCCAGTACTTC.

V usage is TRBV23-1 and J usage is TRBJ1-5, with TRBD1 identical over 8 bases. TRBV23-1 is filed as an ORF, its function uncertain. J gave up 0 bases and V 6 bases, and 1 base lay outside the gene matches. The CDR3 covers 14 residues. DNA of the CDR3: TGCGCCAGCAGGGGACAGGCTAGCAATCAGCCCCAGCATTTT. Its translation is CASRGQASNQPQHF.

The V and J genes are TRBV24-1 and TRBJ1-5; D gene ambiguous. V was trimmed by 3 bases and J by 0 bases, leaving 5 bases between them. The germline gives CDR1 KGHDR, CDR2 SFDVKD. The CDR3 is 14 amino acids. The CDR3 nucleotides read TGTGCCACCAGTGATAACGATAGCAATCAGCCCCAGCATTTT. Its translation: CATSDNDSNQPQHF.

With respect to this clone: The junction shows a germline mismatch at one end, possibly a read error. The chain recombines TRBV9 with TRBJ2-2, with D unclear. CDR3 length: 12 amino acids. Germline values: CDR1 SGDLS, CDR2 YYNGEE. The CDR3 DNA reads as TGTGCCAGCTCAAACCCCACCAGGGAGCTGTTTTTT. It specifies CASSNPTRELFF.

The chain employs TRBV15 and TRBJ2-7; TRBD2 matches 7 bases. Germline V gives CDR1 LNHNV, CDR2 YYDKDF (reference sequence). After removal of 4 bases from V and 4 bases from J, the junction contained 10 bases not matched to a gene. This CDR3 spans 15 amino acids. CDR3 DNA: TGTGCCACCAGCACGACGCGGGAGACTTTGTACGAGCAGTACTTC. This encodes CATSTTRETLYEQYF.

The chain has TRBV28 and TRBJ1-1; TRBD1 aligns across 8 bases. Germline V gene data show CDR1 as MDHEN and CDR2 as SYDVKM. Trimming took 6 bases from V and 4 from J; bases not matched to a gene: 13. The CDR3 runs to 16 residues. The DNA of the CDR3 is TGTGCCAGCAGCCCCAGGGGGCGAGAATGGCGCACTGAAGCTTTCTTT. It codes for CASSPRGREWRTEAFF. Drawing the rest from reference TRBV28 and TRBJ1-1, the complete variable domain is DVKVTQSSRYLVKRTGEKVFLECVQDMDHENMFWYRQDPGLGLRLIYFSYDVKMKEKGDIPEGYSVSREKKERFSLILESASTNQTSMYLCASSPRGREWRTEAFFGQGTRLTVV.

This chain joins TRBV9 and TRBJ1-2, with D perhaps matching TRBD1 (6 bases). The V and J ends lost 3 bases and 7 bases respectively, with 10 bases between them. This CDR3 has 12 residues. In germline, CDR1 is SGDLS, CDR2 YYNGEE. This CDR3 reads CASSGQGFGYTF. CDR3 bases: TGTGCCAGCAGCGGTCAGGGGTTTGGCTACACCTTC.

The V call is TRBV7-2, the J call TRBJ2-7, with a weak D call TRBD1 (6 bases). The germline CDR1 and CDR2 sequences are SGHTA and FQGNSA. Trimming took 6 bases from V and 7 from J, leaving 13 bases between them. The CDR3 totals 12 residues. CDR3 sequence reads: CASSSHRDEQYF. The DNA for the CDR3 is TGTGCCAGCAGTAGTCACAGGGATGAGCAGTACTTC.

This chain links TRBV5-1 with TRBJ2-1; possibly TRBD2 for D (5 bases). The V end lost 4 bases, the J end lost 8 bases, and 10 bases lay between the germline ends. This CDR3 has 12 amino acids. The germline V gene has CDR1 SGHRS and CDR2 YFSETQ. CDR3 sequence: CASSPPRDEQFF. The CDR3 region has the DNA TGCGCCAGCAGCCCCCCGCGGGATGAGCAGTTCTTC.